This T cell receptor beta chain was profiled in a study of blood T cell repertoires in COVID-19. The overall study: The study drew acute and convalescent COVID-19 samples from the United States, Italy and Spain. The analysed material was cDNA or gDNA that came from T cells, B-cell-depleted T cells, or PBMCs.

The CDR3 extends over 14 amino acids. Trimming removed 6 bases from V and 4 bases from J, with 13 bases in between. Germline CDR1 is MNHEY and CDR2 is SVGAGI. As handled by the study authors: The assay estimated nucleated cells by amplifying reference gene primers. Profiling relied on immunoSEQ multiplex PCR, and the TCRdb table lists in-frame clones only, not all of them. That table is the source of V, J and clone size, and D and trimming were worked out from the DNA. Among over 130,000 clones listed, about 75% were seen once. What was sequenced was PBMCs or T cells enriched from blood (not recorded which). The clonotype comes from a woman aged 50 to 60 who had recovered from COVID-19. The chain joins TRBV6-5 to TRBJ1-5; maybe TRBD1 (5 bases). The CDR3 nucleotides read TGTGCCAGCAGGCAGACAGCTGGGAATCAGCCCCAGCATTTT. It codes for CASRQTAGNQPQHF.